One sample yielded the 15 T cell receptor beta chains listed below, sequenced in a study of blood T cells in healthy people across ages. With a J-beta primer mix and a sample-barcoded 5' primer, a second PCR ran about 7 to 12 cycles. One entry per CDR3 protein results from TCRdb running MiXCR on the 5' RACE reads. The repertoire consists of about 970,000 distinct CDR3 sequences, with around 54% occurring once and the leading ten covering 20% to 25%. Sequenced sample: blood. The receptors were sampled from an older woman in good health.

This chain uses TRBV7-3 with TRBJ2-2; 7 bases fit TRBD1. This CDR3 is 18 amino acids long. Germline loops: CDR1 SGHTA, CDR2 FQGTGA. V shed 5 bases, J shed 1 base, and the junction held 13 bases outside the gene matches. The DNA for the CDR3 is TGTGCCAGCAGCCATACTGAGACAGGGCGGCTGAACACCGGGGAGCTGTTTTTT. Translated, it gives CASSHTETGRLNTGELFF. Together with reference TRBV7-3 and TRBJ2-2, the CDR3 gives the full variable domain: GAGVSQTPSNKVTEKGKYVELRCDPISGHTALYWYRQSLGQGPEFLIYFQGTGAADDSGLPNDRFFAVRPEGSVSTLKIQRTERGDSAVYLCASSHTETGRLNTGELFFGEGSRLTVL.

V is TRBV12-3 or TRBV12-4 and J is TRBJ1-4; the D is unclear. V gave up 0 bases and J gave up 7 bases, with 9 bases separating them. The CDR3 has 14 amino acids. CDR3 loop: CASSLAGQVEKLFF. The CDR3 coding sequence is TGTGCCAGCAGTTTAGCTGGGCAGGTTGAAAAACTGTTTTTT.

This clonotype was observed a single time. For the CDR3, the DNA is TGTGCCACCAGCCCCGACCGAGGGACCGCTATCGAGCAGTACTTC. Its protein is CATSPDRGTAIEQYF. The V gene is TRBV15, the J gene TRBJ2-7; D assignment may be TRBD1 or TRBD2 (5 bases each). The germline CDR1 and CDR2 sequences are LNHNV and YYDKDF (reference sequence). This CDR3 contains 15 residues. V dropped 5 bases and J dropped 6 bases, with 20 bases sitting between them.

This chain connects TRBV5-1 to TRBJ2-6; 8 bases agree with TRBD2. The CDR3 runs 18 residues. Germline CDR1 and CDR2: SGHRS and YFSETQ. After removal of 3 bases from V and 4 bases from J, the junction contained 12 bases not matched to a gene. CDR3 region: CASSSSGHDAPGANVLTF. CDR3 nucleotides: TGCGCCAGCAGCTCTAGCGGGCATGACGCCCCCGGGGCCAACGTCCTGACTTTC.

The rearrangement links TRBV7-2 to TRBJ1-2; D is perhaps TRBD1 (5 bases). The germline CDR1 and CDR2 sequences are SGHTA and FQGNSA. CDR3 size: 16 residues. V was cut by 2 bases and J by 4 bases, with 17 bases left in between. DNA of the CDR3: TGTGCCAGCAGCTTACTGGGGGATTTGGTGGCCTATGGCTACACCTTC. It encodes CASSLLGDLVAYGYTF.

The chain carries TRBV27 and TRBJ2-7; TRBD2 aligns across 8 bases. The ends lost 8 bases at V and 12 bases at J; junction bases unmatched: 12. The CDR3 is 12 amino acids. Germline-derived CDR1 and CDR2 are MNHEY and SMNVEV (reference sequence). CDR3 amino acids: CASRTGTRVPYF. The CDR3, as DNA: TGTGCCAGCCGGACCGGGACTAGGGTCCCGTACTTC.

The chain combines TRBV5-1 with TRBJ2-3; D gene unclear. Between the trimmed V and J ends, which lost 4 bases and 2 bases, there was a span of 14 bases. CDR3 length: 15 amino acids. In germline, CDR1 is SGHRS, CDR2 YFSETQ. The CDR3 protein is CASSPGHVSTDTQYF. Here the CDR3 DNA reads TGCGCCAGCAGCCCGGGTCACGTTTCCACAGATACGCAGTATTTT.

There are a few counts of this clonotype. In nucleotides, the CDR3 is TGTGCCAGCACCTCCGGGCAAAGCTCTGGGGCCAACGTCCTGACTTTC. Amino acids: CASTSGQSSGANVLTF. The chain is built from TRBV25-1 and TRBJ2-6; D ambiguous. V lost 7 bases and J lost 0, with 13 bases in between. Per the germline V gene, CDR1 is MGHDK and CDR2 is SYGVNS. CDR3 size: 16 residues.

The chain recombines TRBV12-3 or TRBV12-4 with TRBJ2-5; weak D call: TRBD1 (5 bases). The J call may be mistaken, given a closer DNA end match to TRBJ2-7. The CDR3 covers 14 residues. CDR3 coding DNA: TGTGCCAGCTCCCTATGGGGCAGCACCTACGAGCAGTACTTC. It yields the protein CASSLWGSTYEQYF.

This chain links TRBV20-1 with TRBJ2-7; perhaps D is TRBD1 or TRBD2 (5 bases each). The CDR3 has 14 amino acids. Germline V CDR1 and CDR2: DFQATT, SNEGSKA (reference sequence). V was cut by 5 bases and J by 7 bases, with 21 bases left in between. This CDR3 reads CSASGASSYNEQYF. CDR3 coding DNA: TGCAGTGCTTCCGGGGCCAGCTCCTACAATGAGCAGTACTTC.

This clonotype was found a few times. J is TRBJ2-7 and V is TRBV29-1; TRBD2 might be the D (5 bases). V lost 4 bases to trimming and J lost 5 bases, with 18 bases between them. The CDR3 is made up of 14 amino acids. CDR1 and CDR2 (germline): SQVTM, ANQGSEA. The CDR3 is CSVAPDGGYNEQYF. CDR3 nucleotides: TGCAGCGTTGCCCCAGACGGAGGATACAACGAGCAGTACTTC.

V is TRBV21-1 and J is TRBJ2-3; TRBD2, the table's D call, lacks a check against the DNA. TRBV21-1 is a recognized pseudogene. This CDR3 has 16 amino acids. The CDR3 nucleotides are TGTGCCAGCAGCACAAAAACCAGGCGGGGGGCAGATACGCAGTATTTT. Protein sequence: CASSTKTRRGADTQYF.

As concerns this clonotype: This could be a read error, since a much larger clone is one nucleotide away. The gene calls are TRBV10-3 and TRBJ2-7; D is perhaps TRBD1 (6 bases). Germline loops: CDR1 ENHRY, CDR2 SYGVKD. The CDR3 has 16 residues. In nucleotides, the CDR3 is TGTGCCATCAGTGCCGCGACAGGCGGCCGTGTCTACGAGCATTACTTC. Its translation: CAISAATGGRVYEHYF.

The chain uses TRBV7-2 and TRBJ2-7, with a weak D call TRBD2 (6 bases). Trimming cost V 0 bases and J 0 bases, with 15 bases left between them. The CDR3 covers 17 residues. CDR1 is SGHTA, CDR2 FQGNSA, per germline. The CDR3: CASSLAPRLAPSYEQYF. Written as DNA, the CDR3 is TGTGCCAGCAGCTTAGCCCCCCGTCTAGCGCCCTCCTACGAGCAGTACTTC.

The chain is built from TRBV7-9 and TRBJ2-5, with 8 bases aligning to TRBD2. CDR1 is SEHNR and CDR2 is FQNEAQ in the germline V gene (reference sequence). The V and J ends lost 6 bases and 4 bases, in that order; junction bases with no gene match: 10. The CDR3 is 15 amino acids. CDR3 nucleotide sequence: TGTGCCAGCAGGATCACTAGCGGAGGGCGAGAGACCCAGTACTTC. Translated, it gives CASRITSGGRETQYF. The whole variable domain, remainder taken from reference TRBV7-9 and TRBJ2-5, is DTGVSQNPRHKITKRGQNVTFRCDPISEHNRLYWYRQTLGQGPEFLTYFQNEAQLEKSRLLSDRFSAERPKGSFSTLEIQRTEQGDSAMYLCASRITSGGRETQYFGPGTRLLVL.